One and the same sample provided the 28 T cell receptor beta chains below, sequenced in a study of blood T cells in healthy people across ages. A sample-barcoded 5' primer and a J-beta primer mix were used in a second PCR of roughly 6 to 11 cycles. TCRdb reprocessed the 5' RACE reads via MiXCR and lists one record per CDR3 protein. The table includes roughly 860,000 distinct CDR3 sequences, under 80% detected once. The sequenced sample consisted of blood. These receptors were taken from a man younger than 45 in good health.

The chain employs TRBV20-1 and TRBJ1-5; 7 nucleotides line up with TRBD1. Germline CDR1 reads DFQATT; CDR2 reads SNEGSKA (reference sequence). The CDR3 length is 16 residues. V gave up 1 base and J gave up 9 bases; unmatched junction bases: 15. The CDR3 here is CSARVKSRGPRTPQHF. The CDR3 DNA follows: TGCAGTGCTAGAGTGAAATCAAGGGGGCCGAGGACGCCCCAGCATTTT.

The gene calls are TRBV20-1 and TRBJ2-3, with D perhaps TRBD2 (6 bases). The germline V gene has CDR1 DFQATT and CDR2 SNEGSKA (reference sequence). The CDR3 contains 17 residues. Deletions cut 3 bases from V and 1 base from J, with 20 bases between. CDR3 region: CSARTGGSIVGTDTQYF. Here the CDR3 DNA reads TGCAGTGCTAGGACCGGGGGATCAATCGTCGGCACAGATACGCAGTATTTT.

The V gene is TRBV2, the J gene TRBJ2-4; unclear D gene. Germline CDR1 is SNHLY and CDR2 is FYNNEI. The CDR3 extends over 14 amino acids. V lost 10 bases and J lost 0, with 13 bases in between. The CDR3 DNA follows: TGTGCCACCGTTTTAAGACTAGCCAAAAACATTCAGTACTTC. Its protein product is CATVLRLAKNIQYF.

There are a few counts of this clonotype. The chain links TRBV21-1 to TRBJ2-3; the table assigns TRBD1, which was not confirmed against the DNA. TRBV21-1 counts as a pseudogene. The CDR3 extends over 17 amino acids. The CDR3: CASSSRGVTGPTDTQYF. For the CDR3, the DNA is TGTGCCAGCAGCTCCCGAGGTGTAACAGGGCCCACAGATACGCAGTATTTT.

The chain uses TRBV27 and TRBJ1-6, with D possibly being TRBD1 (6 bases). Germline loops: CDR1 MNHEY, CDR2 SMNVEV (reference sequence). The CDR3 is 12 residues long. Trimming pared 6 bases from V and 8 bases from J, leaving 8 bases between. The CDR3: CASRGGDSPLHF. As DNA, the CDR3 is TGTGCCAGCAGGGGGGGCGATTCACCCCTCCACTTT.

The chain joins TRBV4-3 to TRBJ2-1; TRBD1 agrees at 9 bases. The CDR3 runs 15 residues. V shed 1 base and J 7 bases; nucleotides not matched to a gene: 5. Germline V gene lookup returns CDR1 LGHNA and CDR2 YSLEER. The CDR3 sequence: CASSQVGTGLNEQFF. The CDR3 DNA follows: TGCGCCAGCAGCCAAGTAGGGACAGGGTTAAATGAGCAGTTCTTC.

The chain carries TRBV9 and TRBJ2-1; 9 bases are shared with TRBD2. The germline gives CDR1 SGDLS, CDR2 YYNGEE. The junction had 14 bases not matched to a gene; V was cut back by 3 bases and J by 7 bases. There are 17 residues in the CDR3. Here the CDR3 DNA reads TGTGCCAGCAGCGCCCGAGATGGCGGGGGGGCCGAGAATGAGCAGTTCTTC. Residues: CASSARDGGGAENEQFF.

J is TRBJ1-6 and V is TRBV4-3; a weak D match, TRBD1 (5 bases). This CDR3 region has 16 residues. V was pared by 0 bases and J by 10 bases, with 16 bases between. The germline gives CDR1 LGHNA, CDR2 YSLEER. The CDR3 here is CASSQDKVGGWSPLHF. The CDR3 DNA is TGCGCCAGCAGCCAAGATAAGGTCGGGGGTTGGTCACCCCTCCACTTT.

This clonotype was recorded a few times. The rearrangement uses TRBV7-9 and TRBJ2-7, with 7 bases lining up with TRBD1. Germline CDR1 reads SEHNR; CDR2 reads FQNEAQ (reference sequence). Unmatched junction bases numbered 10, after V lost 5 bases and J lost 3 bases. The CDR3 has 15 residues. CDR3 in DNA: TGTGCCAGCAGCGATCCGGGACAGCCCTACTACGAGCAGTACTTC. Protein sequence: CASSDPGQPYYEQYF. Based on the CDR3 plus reference TRBV7-9 and TRBJ2-7, the full variable domain is DTGVSQNPRHKITKRGQNVTFRCDPISEHNRLYWYRQTLGQGPEFLTYFQNEAQLEKSRLLSDRFSAERPKGSFSTLEIQRTEQGDSAMYLCASSDPGQPYYEQYFGPGTRLTVT.

This chain links TRBV4-2 with TRBJ2-7, with D perhaps TRBD1 or TRBD2 (5 bases each). In germline, CDR1 is LGHNA, CDR2 YNFKEQ. The length of the CDR3 is 15 residues. The V end lost 0 bases, the J end lost 1 base, and 10 bases lay between the germline ends. The CDR3 DNA reads as TGTGCCAGCAGCCAAGAAACGGGGCTTTCCTACGAGCAGTACTTC. The encoded protein is CASSQETGLSYEQYF.

As DNA, the CDR3 is TGTGCCAGCAGCCAAGCCACGAACACTGAAGCTTTCTTT. It codes for CASSQATNTEAFF. The V call is TRBV3-1, the J call TRBJ1-1; D is unresolved. The V end was cut by 1 base, the J end by 1 base, with 4 bases between. The germline V gene encodes CDR1 LGHDT and CDR2 YNNKEL (reference sequence). CDR3 length equals 13 residues.

The table lists this clonotype with a few counts. The V call is TRBV11-2, the J call TRBJ2-7; no clear D gene. V was trimmed by 3 bases and J by 2 bases, leaving 11 bases between them. Germline-derived CDR1 and CDR2 are SGHAT and FQNNGV. This CDR3 region has 14 residues. CDR3 DNA: TGTGCCAGCAGCTTTTCGGACGGAGCCTACGAGCAGTACTTC. This codes for CASSFSDGAYEQYF. The full variable domain, with the rest looked up from reference TRBV11-2 and TRBJ2-7, is EAGVAQSPRYKIIEKRQSVAFWCNPISGHATLYWYQQILGQGPKLLIQFQNNGVVDDSQLPKDRFSAERLKGVDSTLKIQPAKLEDSAVYLCASSFSDGAYEQYFGPGTRLTVT.

The chain recombines TRBV10-3 with TRBJ1-5; D remains ambiguous. Trimming left V 4 bases short and J 1 base short, with 8 bases between. Germline CDR1 and CDR2: ENHRY and SYGVKD. This CDR3 is 14 amino acids long. CDR3 loop: CAISGTGSNQPQHF. The CDR3 coding sequence is TGTGCCATCAGTGGGACGGGGAGCAATCAGCCCCAGCATTTT.

The rearrangement links TRBV28 to TRBJ2-7, with D possibly matching TRBD2 (6 bases). The V and J ends lost 3 bases and 3 bases respectively, with 18 bases between them. This CDR3 region has 16 residues. In germline, CDR1 is MDHEN, CDR2 SYDVKM. The CDR3 DNA reads as TGTGCCAGCAGTTTTCTCCCCGGGAGTTCGGACTACGAGCAGTACTTC. Translated: CASSFLPGSSDYEQYF.

V gene TRBV20-1 combines with J gene TRBJ2-4, with TRBD2 matching over 12 bases. J gave up 5 bases and V 3 bases, and 5 bases lay outside the gene matches. CDR1 is DFQATT, CDR2 SNEGSKA, per germline (reference sequence). The CDR3 runs to 15 residues. The CDR3 protein is CSARTSGGGENIQYF. The CDR3 region has the DNA TGCAGTGCTAGGACTAGCGGGGGAGGAGAAAACATTCAGTACTTC.

This clonotype was counted only a few times. V is TRBV14 and J is TRBJ1-2; TRBD1 might be the D (5 bases). V was cut by 0 bases and J by 3 bases, with 8 bases left in between. The germline gives CDR1 SGHDN, CDR2 FVKESK. There are 14 residues in the CDR3. CDR3 amino acids: CASSQDPGHYGYTF. In DNA, the CDR3 is TGTGCCAGCAGCCAAGATCCGGGACACTATGGCTACACCTTC.

This clonotype has just a few counts. V gene TRBV29-1 combines with J gene TRBJ2-4; no clear D. This CDR3 is built from 15 residues. The V end was cut by 8 bases, the J end by 0 bases, with 17 bases between. From germline, CDR1 is SQVTM and CDR2 ANQGSEA. CDR3 coding DNA: TGCAGCTCCCTTGGGGTGGGCCTAGCCAAAAACATTCAGTACTTC. This codes for CSSLGVGLAKNIQYF.

The gene calls are TRBV12-3 or TRBV12-4 and TRBJ1-2, with D hard to call. This CDR3 has 13 amino acids. The ends were cut back, 3 bases at V and 2 bases at J, with 7 bases in the middle. In DNA, the CDR3 is TGTGCCAGCAGTTTCAACAGCAACTATGGCTACACCTTC. It codes for CASSFNSNYGYTF.

The rearrangement joins TRBV4-3 to TRBJ2-3; no reliable D call. The CDR3 extends over 13 amino acids. V lost 8 bases and J lost 5, with 14 bases in between. In germline, CDR1 is LGHNA, CDR2 YSLEER. CDR3 DNA: TGCGCCAGCGGACGCGTGAGAGGAGATACGCAGTATTTT. Protein product: CASGRVRGDTQYF.

This clonotype was counted once. The chain uses TRBV6-2 or TRBV6-3 and TRBJ2-1; D remains ambiguous. Trimming took 0 bases from V and 0 from J, leaving 15 bases between them. The germline CDR1 and CDR2 sequences are MNHEY and SVGEGT. This CDR3 has 18 residues. CDR3 nucleotide sequence: TGTGCCAGCAGTTACTCCTATCAAGACATTTACTCCTACAATGAGCAGTTCTTC. Amino acid sequence: CASSYSYQDIYSYNEQFF.

The CDR3 protein is CASSHSRGLEWNEQFF. The CDR3 region has the DNA TGTGCCAGCAGTCATTCTCGGGGACTAGAGTGGAATGAGCAGTTCTTC. The rearrangement links TRBV2 to TRBJ2-1, with 8 bases fitting TRBD2. CDR3 size: 16 residues. In germline, CDR1 is SNHLY, CDR2 FYNNEI. V shed 5 bases and J 7 bases; nucleotides not matched to a gene: 13. Full variable domain (outside the CDR3, taken from reference TRBV2 and TRBJ2-1): EPEVTQTPSHQVTQMGQEVILRCVPISNHLYFYWYRQILGQKVEFLVSFYNNEISEKSEIFDDQFSVERPDGSNFTLKIRSTKLEDSAMYFCASSHSRGLEWNEQFFGPGTRLTVL.

The rearrangement uses TRBV5-1 and TRBJ2-3, with TRBD2 matching over 10 bases. CDR1 is SGHRS and CDR2 is YFSETQ in the germline V gene. The CDR3 contains 16 residues. The junction had 6 bases not matched to a gene; V was cut back by 1 base and J by 4 bases. The CDR3 here is CASSLWSGGAPDTQYF. As DNA, the CDR3 is TGCGCCAGCAGCTTGTGGAGCGGGGGGGCTCCAGATACGCAGTATTTT.

CDR3 residues: CASSQEIQGVTYNEQFF. CDR3 nucleotide sequence: TGCGCCAGCAGCCAAGAAATCCAGGGGGTGACCTACAATGAGCAGTTCTTC. The J gene is TRBJ2-1, the V gene TRBV4-3; TRBD1 agrees at 7 bases. The CDR3 contains 17 residues. The V gene end was trimmed by 0 bases and the J gene end by 2 bases; junction bases not matched to a gene: 7. Germline CDR1 LGHNA, CDR2 YSLEER.

The chain is built from TRBV12-3 or TRBV12-4 and TRBJ2-4, with D maybe TRBD1 (5 bases). Between the trimmed V and J ends, which lost 5 bases and 12 bases, there was a span of 20 bases. The CDR3 consists of 14 residues. The CDR3 DNA follows: TGTGCCAGCAGTCCGACCAGGGCCGCTGAGACTCAGTACTTC. Its protein product is CASSPTRAAETQYF.

Concerning this clonotype itself: At one boundary the junction diverges from the germline segment, which might be a read error. The chain couples TRBV6-2 or TRBV6-3 to TRBJ2-7; D unclear. This CDR3 spans 15 amino acids. Per germline, CDR1 MNHEY and CDR2 SVGEGT. The CDR3 region has the DNA TGTGCCGGCAGTTTACGAGATATGTCTGTCTACGAGCAGTACTTC. This gives the protein CAGSLRDMSVYEQYF.

In its sample, this clonotype was seen a few times. The chain employs TRBV10-3 and TRBJ1-2; D gene ambiguous. Germline values: CDR1 ENHRY, CDR2 SYGVKD. Trimming took 0 bases from V and 8 from J, leaving 4 bases between them. This CDR3 is built from 11 residues. CDR3 loop: CAISESGGYTF. The CDR3 DNA reads as TGTGCCATCAGTGAGTCTGGAGGCTACACCTTC.

V is TRBV5-1 and J is TRBJ2-6, with D possibly TRBD2 on 6 matching bases. Between the trimmed V and J ends, which lost 6 bases and 0 bases, there was a span of 10 bases. Germline lookup yields CDR1 SGHRS and CDR2 YFSETQ. The CDR3 covers 15 residues. The CDR3 loop reads CASTGEVSGANVLTF. DNA for the CDR3: TGCGCCAGCACTGGGGAGGTCTCTGGGGCCAACGTCCTGACTTTC.

The rearrangement links TRBV2 to TRBJ1-2, with a weak D call TRBD1 (6 bases). The CDR3 is 11 amino acids. CDR1 and CDR2 from the germline V gene are SNHLY and FYNNEI. The V end lost 7 bases, the J end lost 8 bases, and 11 bases lay between the germline ends. This CDR3 reads CASTQQGGYTF. CDR3 in DNA: TGTGCCAGCACGCAACAGGGAGGCTACACCTTC.